These 11 T cell receptor beta chains were all obtained from the same sample, sequenced in a study of CD8 T cells in ankylosing spondylitis. TCRdb re-derived calls from the 5' RACE reads in MiXCR, one entry per CDR3 protein. The data hold some 140,000 distinct CDR3 sequences, with roughly 8.4% observed a single time. The sequencing input was synovial fluid, either unsorted or a sorted T cell fraction (not recorded which). These receptors all come from a male donor with ankylosing spondylitis.

The J gene is TRBJ2-6, the V gene TRBV5-6; D gene ambiguous. V lost 5 bases, J lost 1 base, and 10 bases lay in between. CDR1 is SGHDT and CDR2 is YYEEEE in the germline V gene. The CDR3 consists of 15 residues. In DNA, the CDR3 is TGTGCCAGCAGTTTTCTAGGATCTGGGGCCAACGTCCTGACTTTC. This encodes CASSFLGSGANVLTF.

This clonotype has ten or more counts. The gene calls are TRBV7-9 and TRBJ1-2; no clear D. The length of the CDR3 is 13 residues. V shed 4 bases and J shed 4 bases, with 10 bases lying between them. The germline gives CDR1 SEHNR, CDR2 FQNEAQ (reference sequence). The CDR3 sequence is CASSSTEGYGYTF. CDR3 nucleotides: TGTGCCAGCAGCTCCACAGAGGGCTATGGCTACACCTTC.

The sample holds many counts of this clonotype. The chain recombines TRBV2 with TRBJ2-3, with 7 bases fitting TRBD2. The CDR3 is 14 residues long. V was clipped by 6 bases and J by 6 bases; unmatched bases: 9. CDR1 is SNHLY and CDR2 is FYNNEI in the germline V gene. The CDR3 here is CASSRDGLGDTQYF. CDR3 DNA: TGTGCCAGCAGCCGGGACGGACTAGGGGATACGCAGTATTTT. Filled out from reference TRBV2 and TRBJ2-3, the complete variable domain reads EPEVTQTPSHQVTQMGQEVILRCVPISNHLYFYWYRQILGQKVEFLVSFYNNEISEKSEIFDDQFSVERPDGSNFTLKIRSTKLEDSAMYFCASSRDGLGDTQYFGPGTRLTVL.

This clonotype showed up many times. The V gene is TRBV12-3 or TRBV12-4, the J gene TRBJ1-2; 7 bases agree with TRBD1. This CDR3 contains 15 residues. The V gene end was trimmed by 6 bases and the J gene end by 7 bases; junction bases not matched to a gene: 14. CDR3 bases: TGTGCCAGCAGGGTATGGGGCGACAGGGCAGGTGGCTACACCTTC. Translating gives CASRVWGDRAGGYTF.

This clonotype was found many times. The chain links TRBV10-3 to TRBJ1-3; D call uncertain. The CDR3 is 15 amino acids. V was shortened by 4 bases and J by 2 bases, with 12 bases between the two germline ends. Looked up from germline, CDR1 is ENHRY and CDR2 is SYGVKD. CDR3 region: CAISVGTFAGNTIYF. In nucleotides, the CDR3 is TGTGCCATCAGTGTAGGTACCTTCGCTGGAAACACCATATATTTT.

V and J are TRBV29-1 and TRBJ2-1, with a possible D match to TRBD1 (6 bases). CDR1 is SQVTM, CDR2 ANQGSEA, per germline. CDR3 length equals 12 residues. The ends were cut back, 5 bases at V and 8 bases at J, with 13 bases in the middle. CDR3 sequence: CSVTRGFYEQFF. CDR3 DNA: TGCAGCGTTACCAGGGGTTTCTATGAGCAGTTCTTC.

This chain uses TRBV12-3 or TRBV12-4 with TRBJ1-1, with D possibly being TRBD1 (5 bases). The CDR3 is 14 amino acids. Trimming took off 6 bases at V and 4 bases at J, with 15 bases between the two ends. In DNA, the CDR3 is TGTGCCAGCAGGCCCCTGGGGGGTGCCACTGAAGCTTTCTTT. Protein sequence: CASRPLGGATEAFF.

The V and J genes are TRBV20-1 and TRBJ1-3; 9 bases fit TRBD1. The CDR3 runs to 14 residues. Germline assignment: CDR1 DFQATT and CDR2 SNEGSKA (reference sequence). Trimming at V came to 6 bases and at J to 4 bases, leaving 7 bases not matched to a gene. The CDR3 is CSAHRGLVGNTIYF. Here the CDR3 DNA reads TGCAGTGCCCACAGGGGGCTGGTGGGAAACACCATATATTTT.

The chain has TRBV28 and TRBJ1-2; D not certain. Trimming removed 5 bases from V and 0 bases from J, with 7 bases in between. The germline CDR1 and CDR2 sequences are MDHEN and SYDVKM. This CDR3 is 13 amino acids long. The CDR3 nucleotides read TGTGCCAGCAGTCAGCCTTCTAACTATGGCTACACCTTC. The encoded protein is CASSQPSNYGYTF.

This clonotype was picked up many times. The V gene is TRBV12-3 or TRBV12-4, the J gene TRBJ1-2; weak D call: TRBD1 (6 bases). Trimming removed 2 bases from V and 1 base from J, with 8 bases in between. The CDR3 length is 14 residues. The CDR3 sequence is CASSLRGINYGYTF. Here the CDR3 DNA reads TGTGCCAGCAGTTTAAGGGGGATTAACTATGGCTACACCTTC.

This rearrangement joins TRBV5-1 to TRBJ1-3, with 7 bases lining up with TRBD1. V trimming: 4 bases; J trimming: 0 bases; junction bases outside the gene matches: 10. The CDR3 is 17 residues long. In germline, CDR1 is SGHRS, CDR2 YFSETQ. CDR3 in DNA: TGCGCCAGCAGCCGAACCCAGGGGGTGTACTCTGGAAACACCATATATTTT. Translated, it gives CASSRTQGVYSGNTIYF.